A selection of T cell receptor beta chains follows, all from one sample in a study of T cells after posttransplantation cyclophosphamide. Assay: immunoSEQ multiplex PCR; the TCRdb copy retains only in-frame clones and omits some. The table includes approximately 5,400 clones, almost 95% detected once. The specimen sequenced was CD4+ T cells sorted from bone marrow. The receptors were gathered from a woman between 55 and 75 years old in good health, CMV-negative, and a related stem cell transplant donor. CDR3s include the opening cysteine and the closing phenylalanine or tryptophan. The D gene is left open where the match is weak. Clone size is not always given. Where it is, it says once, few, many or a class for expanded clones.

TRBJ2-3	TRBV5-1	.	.	TGCGCCAGCAGCTTAATGGGGGCCGCCGCAGATACGCAGTATTTT	CASSLMGAAADTQYF
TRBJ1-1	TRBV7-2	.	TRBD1	TGTGCCAGCAGCTGGAGGGGGCCCCCAACTGAAGCTTTCTTT	CASSWRGPPTEAFF
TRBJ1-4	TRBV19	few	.	TGTGCCAGTAGAAACTTTGAAAAACTGTTTTTT	CASRNFEKLFF
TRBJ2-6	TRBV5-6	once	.	TGTGCCAGCAGGCATACTCGCCCCCCCGGGGCCAACGTCCTGACTTTC	CASRHTRPPGANVLTF
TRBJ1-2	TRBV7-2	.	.	TGTGCCAGCAGCCGAACAGGTTTTAACTATGGCTACACCTTC	CASSRTGFNYGYTF
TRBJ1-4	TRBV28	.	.	TGTGCCAGCAGTTTAAAGCAAGGGGGAACTAATGAAAAACTGTTTTTT	CASSLKQGGTNEKLFF
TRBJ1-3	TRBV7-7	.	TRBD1	TGTGCCAGCAGCCCTCGCCCGACAGGGCCCTCTGGAAACACCATATATTTT	CASSPRPTGPSGNTIYF
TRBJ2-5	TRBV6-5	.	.	TGTGCCAGCACCGACAGTCAAGAGACCCAGTACTTC	CASTDSQETQYF
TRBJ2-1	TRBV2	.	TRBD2	TGTGCCAGCAGTGAAGCCCGGCTAGCGGGCTACAATGAGCAGTTCTTC	CASSEARLAGYNEQFF
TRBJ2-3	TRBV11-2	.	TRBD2	TGTGCCAGCAGTCCCAAAGCGGGGTTCACAGATACGCAGTATTTT	CASSPKAGFTDTQYF
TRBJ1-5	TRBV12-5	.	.	TGTGCTAGTGGAGGGGATAGCAATCAGCCCCAGCATTTT	CASGGDSNQPQHF
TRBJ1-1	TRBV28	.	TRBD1	TGTGCCAGCAGAAGTCCTCCCGGGACAGGGGGTGTGAACACTGAAGCTTTCTTT	CASRSPPGTGGVNTEAFF
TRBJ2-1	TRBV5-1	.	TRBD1	TGCGCCAGCAGTTCGACAGGGCCACACAATGAGCAGTTCTTC	CASSSTGPHNEQFF
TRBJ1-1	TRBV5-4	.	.	TGTGCCAGCAGCTTGGCGTCGGGCACTGAAGCTTTCTTT	CASSLASGTEAFF
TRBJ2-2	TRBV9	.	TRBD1	TGTGCCAGCAGCCCGGACCCTACAGGGGGCACCGGGGAGCTGTTTTTT	CASSPDPTGGTGELFF
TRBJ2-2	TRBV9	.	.	TGTGCCAGCAGCCTTGGACCGGAGGGCACCGGGGAGCTGTTTTTT	CASSLGPEGTGELFF
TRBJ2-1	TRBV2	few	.	TGTGCCAGCATTAGATCTAGCGCCGGCAATGAGCAGTTCTTC	CASIRSSAGNEQFF
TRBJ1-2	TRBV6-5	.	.	TGTGCCAGTGGGGAGGGAGTCTATGGCTACACCTTC	CASGEGVYGYTF
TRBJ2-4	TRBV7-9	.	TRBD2	TGTGCCAGCAGCCGACTAGCGGGAGGAATAGGCAAAAACATTCAGTACTTC	CASSRLAGGIGKNIQYF
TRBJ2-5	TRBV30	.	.	TGTGCCTGGAGTGTAATCGGGGTGTTAGCGGAAGAGACCCAGTACTTC	CAWSVIGVLAEETQYF
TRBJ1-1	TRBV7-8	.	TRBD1	TGTGCCAGCAGCCCACAGACAGGGGACACTGAAGCTTTCTTT	CASSPQTGDTEAFF
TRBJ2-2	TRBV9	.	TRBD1	TGTGCCAGCAGCGTCACTCCGGGACAGGGTGCGACCGGGGAGCTGTTTTTT	CASSVTPGQGATGELFF
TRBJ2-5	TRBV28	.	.	TGTGCCAGCAGTCCCCATGACAAGATCCAAGAGACCCAGTACTTC	CASSPHDKIQETQYF
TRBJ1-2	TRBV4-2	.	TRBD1	TGTGCCAGCAGCCCCCCGACAGGGCTGTATGGCTACACCTTC	CASSPPTGLYGYTF
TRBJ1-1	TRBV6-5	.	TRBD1	TGTGCCAGCAACCGTGCAGGGGGAAACACTGAAGCTTTCTTT	CASNRAGGNTEAFF
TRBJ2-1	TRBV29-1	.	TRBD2	TGCAGCGTTGACGTACTAGCGGCATACAATGAGCAGTTCTTC	CSVDVLAAYNEQFF
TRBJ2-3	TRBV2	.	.	TGTGCCAGCAGTGTTTACGGGAGCGCCACAGATACGCAGTATTTT	CASSVYGSATDTQYF
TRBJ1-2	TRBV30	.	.	TGTGCCTGGAGTGTAGGCGGGATTGGCTACACCTTC	CAWSVGGIGYTF
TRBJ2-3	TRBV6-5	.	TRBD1	TGTGCCAGCACTAGGACAGGTTTGACAGATACGCAGTATTTT	CASTRTGLTDTQYF
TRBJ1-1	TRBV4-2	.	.	TGTGCCAGCAGCCAAGTACTGTCGGGGACTCAGATGAACACTGAAGCTTTCTTT	CASSQVLSGTQMNTEAFF
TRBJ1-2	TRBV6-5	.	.	TGTGCCAGCAGACCGCCCGGGGTGGTTGTAGGTGGCTACACCTTC	CASRPPGVVVGGYTF
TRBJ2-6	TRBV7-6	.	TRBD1	TGTGCCAGCACCCTTTCAGGGGGCGCTGGGGGGGCCAACGTCCTGACTTTC	CASTLSGGAGGANVLTF
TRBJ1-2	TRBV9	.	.	TGTGCCAGCAGCCCAGACAGTTGGGGAAACTATGGCTACACCTTC	CASSPDSWGNYGYTF
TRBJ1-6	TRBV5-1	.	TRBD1	TGCGCCAGCAGCTTGGAGGGACAGGCGATTAATTCACCCCTCCACTTT	CASSLEGQAINSPLHF
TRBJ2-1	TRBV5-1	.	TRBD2	TGCGCCAGCAGCTTGGGGACTAGCTCCCCCAATGAGCAGTTCTTC	CASSLGTSSPNEQFF
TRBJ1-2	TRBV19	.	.	TGTGCCAGTAGTATAGGAGTTAACTATGGCTACACCTTC	CASSIGVNYGYTF
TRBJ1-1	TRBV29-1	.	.	TGCAGCGTTGGGCGGGTCGGGACTGAAGCTTTCTTT	CSVGRVGTEAFF
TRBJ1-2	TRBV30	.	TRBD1	TGTGCCTGGGGGGGACAGATCCCACATGGTGGCTACACCTTC	CAWGGQIPHGGYTF
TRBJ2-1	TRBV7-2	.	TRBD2	TGTGCCAGCAGCCCCCGAGGTAGCGGGGGCTACAATGAGCAGTTCTTC	CASSPRGSGGYNEQFF
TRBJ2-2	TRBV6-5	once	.	TGTGCCAGCAGTCCCCAGCAGGGCGGGGAGCTGTTTTTT	CASSPQQGGELFF
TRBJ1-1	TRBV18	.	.	TGTGCCAGCTCGCTTACAGAGAACACTGAAGCTTTCTTT	CASSLTENTEAFF
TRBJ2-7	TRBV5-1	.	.	TGCGCCAGCGGCGCGACAGCGAACCTCTGGGTGTACGAGCAGTACTTC	CASGATANLWVYEQYF
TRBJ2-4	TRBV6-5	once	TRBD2	TGTGCCAGCAGTTATTTGGGGGGGGGTACCAAAAACATTCAGTACTTC	CASSYLGGGTKNIQYF
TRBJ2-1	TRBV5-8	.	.	TGTGCCAGCAGCTTGGCTCCAGGGACATACAATGAGCAGTTCTTC	CASSLAPGTYNEQFF
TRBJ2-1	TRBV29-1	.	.	TGCAGCGCCGGAAGTAGCGACCATGAGCAGTTCTTC	CSAGSSDHEQFF
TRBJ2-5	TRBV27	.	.	TGTGCCAGCAGTTTGCTTCCCATGATGAGCCAAGAGACCCAGTACTTC	CASSLLPMMSQETQYF
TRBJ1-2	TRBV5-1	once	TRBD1	TGCGCCAGCAGCGCCTTGCCCAGGGGGCAAGTTTCCACGGACTATGGCTACACCTTC	CASSALPRGQVSTDYGYTF
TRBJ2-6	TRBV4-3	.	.	TGCGCCAGCAGCCAACTCCAGGTCGCTGGGGCCAACGTCCTGACTTTC	CASSQLQVAGANVLTF
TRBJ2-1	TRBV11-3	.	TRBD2	TGCGCCAGCAGCTTCTCAGGACTAGCGGGGGGGTACTACAATGAGCAGTTCTTC	CASSFSGLAGGYYNEQFF
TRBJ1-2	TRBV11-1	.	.	TGTGCCAGCAGCTTATCGGGTGCGCAAAACTATGGCTACACCTTC	CASSLSGAQNYGYTF
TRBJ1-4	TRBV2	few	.	TGTGCCAGCACCCGGGACTGGGGAAAACTGTTTTTT	CASTRDWGKLFF
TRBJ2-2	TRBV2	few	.	TGTGCCAGCAGTGAATCCGGCACCGGGGAGCTGTTTTTT	CASSESGTGELFF
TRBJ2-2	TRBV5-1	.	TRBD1	TGCGCCAGCAGCTCCGGACAGGTCACCGGGGAGCTGTTTTTT	CASSSGQVTGELFF
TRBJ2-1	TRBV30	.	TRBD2	TGTGCCTGGAGGAGAGCGGGGAACAATGAGCAGTTCTTC	CAWRRAGNNEQFF
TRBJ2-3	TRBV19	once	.	TGTGCCAGTACCATACGCCAGGGGACAGATACGCAGTATTTT	CASTIRQGTDTQYF
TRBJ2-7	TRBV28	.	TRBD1	TGTGCCAGCACCCAACCGGGACAGGGATTTAACGAGCAGTACTTC	CASTQPGQGFNEQYF
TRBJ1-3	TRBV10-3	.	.	TGTGCCACCCGAGAAAACACCATATATTTT	CATRENTIYF
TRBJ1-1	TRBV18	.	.	TGTGCCAGCTCACCACAACAGAACACTGAAGCTTTCTTT	CASSPQQNTEAFF
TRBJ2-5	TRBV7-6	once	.	TGTGCCAGCAGCCGCTCGCAGGGGTGGCAAGAGACCCAGTACTTC	CASSRSQGWQETQYF
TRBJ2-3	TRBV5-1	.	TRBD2	TGCGCCAGCAGCCCGCAGCGGGGCAGCACAGATACGCAGTATTTT	CASSPQRGSTDTQYF